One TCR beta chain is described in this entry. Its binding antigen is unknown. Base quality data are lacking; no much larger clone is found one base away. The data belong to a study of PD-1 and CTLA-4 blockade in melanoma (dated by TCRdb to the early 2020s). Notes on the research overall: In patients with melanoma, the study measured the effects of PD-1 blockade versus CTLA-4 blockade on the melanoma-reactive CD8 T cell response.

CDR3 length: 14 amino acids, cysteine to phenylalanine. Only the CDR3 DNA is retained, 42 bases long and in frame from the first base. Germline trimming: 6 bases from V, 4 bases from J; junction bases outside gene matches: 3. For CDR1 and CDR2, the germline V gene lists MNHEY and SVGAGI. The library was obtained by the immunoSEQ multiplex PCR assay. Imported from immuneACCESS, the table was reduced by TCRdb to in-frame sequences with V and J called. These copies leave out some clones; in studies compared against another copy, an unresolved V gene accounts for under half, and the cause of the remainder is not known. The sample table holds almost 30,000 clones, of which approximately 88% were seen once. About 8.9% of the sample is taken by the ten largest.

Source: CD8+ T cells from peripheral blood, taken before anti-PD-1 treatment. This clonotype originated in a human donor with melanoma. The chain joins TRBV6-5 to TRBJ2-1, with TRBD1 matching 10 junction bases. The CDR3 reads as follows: CASRRTGGYNEQFF. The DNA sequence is TGTGCCAGCAGGAGGACAGGGGGTTACAATGAGCAGTTCTTC.